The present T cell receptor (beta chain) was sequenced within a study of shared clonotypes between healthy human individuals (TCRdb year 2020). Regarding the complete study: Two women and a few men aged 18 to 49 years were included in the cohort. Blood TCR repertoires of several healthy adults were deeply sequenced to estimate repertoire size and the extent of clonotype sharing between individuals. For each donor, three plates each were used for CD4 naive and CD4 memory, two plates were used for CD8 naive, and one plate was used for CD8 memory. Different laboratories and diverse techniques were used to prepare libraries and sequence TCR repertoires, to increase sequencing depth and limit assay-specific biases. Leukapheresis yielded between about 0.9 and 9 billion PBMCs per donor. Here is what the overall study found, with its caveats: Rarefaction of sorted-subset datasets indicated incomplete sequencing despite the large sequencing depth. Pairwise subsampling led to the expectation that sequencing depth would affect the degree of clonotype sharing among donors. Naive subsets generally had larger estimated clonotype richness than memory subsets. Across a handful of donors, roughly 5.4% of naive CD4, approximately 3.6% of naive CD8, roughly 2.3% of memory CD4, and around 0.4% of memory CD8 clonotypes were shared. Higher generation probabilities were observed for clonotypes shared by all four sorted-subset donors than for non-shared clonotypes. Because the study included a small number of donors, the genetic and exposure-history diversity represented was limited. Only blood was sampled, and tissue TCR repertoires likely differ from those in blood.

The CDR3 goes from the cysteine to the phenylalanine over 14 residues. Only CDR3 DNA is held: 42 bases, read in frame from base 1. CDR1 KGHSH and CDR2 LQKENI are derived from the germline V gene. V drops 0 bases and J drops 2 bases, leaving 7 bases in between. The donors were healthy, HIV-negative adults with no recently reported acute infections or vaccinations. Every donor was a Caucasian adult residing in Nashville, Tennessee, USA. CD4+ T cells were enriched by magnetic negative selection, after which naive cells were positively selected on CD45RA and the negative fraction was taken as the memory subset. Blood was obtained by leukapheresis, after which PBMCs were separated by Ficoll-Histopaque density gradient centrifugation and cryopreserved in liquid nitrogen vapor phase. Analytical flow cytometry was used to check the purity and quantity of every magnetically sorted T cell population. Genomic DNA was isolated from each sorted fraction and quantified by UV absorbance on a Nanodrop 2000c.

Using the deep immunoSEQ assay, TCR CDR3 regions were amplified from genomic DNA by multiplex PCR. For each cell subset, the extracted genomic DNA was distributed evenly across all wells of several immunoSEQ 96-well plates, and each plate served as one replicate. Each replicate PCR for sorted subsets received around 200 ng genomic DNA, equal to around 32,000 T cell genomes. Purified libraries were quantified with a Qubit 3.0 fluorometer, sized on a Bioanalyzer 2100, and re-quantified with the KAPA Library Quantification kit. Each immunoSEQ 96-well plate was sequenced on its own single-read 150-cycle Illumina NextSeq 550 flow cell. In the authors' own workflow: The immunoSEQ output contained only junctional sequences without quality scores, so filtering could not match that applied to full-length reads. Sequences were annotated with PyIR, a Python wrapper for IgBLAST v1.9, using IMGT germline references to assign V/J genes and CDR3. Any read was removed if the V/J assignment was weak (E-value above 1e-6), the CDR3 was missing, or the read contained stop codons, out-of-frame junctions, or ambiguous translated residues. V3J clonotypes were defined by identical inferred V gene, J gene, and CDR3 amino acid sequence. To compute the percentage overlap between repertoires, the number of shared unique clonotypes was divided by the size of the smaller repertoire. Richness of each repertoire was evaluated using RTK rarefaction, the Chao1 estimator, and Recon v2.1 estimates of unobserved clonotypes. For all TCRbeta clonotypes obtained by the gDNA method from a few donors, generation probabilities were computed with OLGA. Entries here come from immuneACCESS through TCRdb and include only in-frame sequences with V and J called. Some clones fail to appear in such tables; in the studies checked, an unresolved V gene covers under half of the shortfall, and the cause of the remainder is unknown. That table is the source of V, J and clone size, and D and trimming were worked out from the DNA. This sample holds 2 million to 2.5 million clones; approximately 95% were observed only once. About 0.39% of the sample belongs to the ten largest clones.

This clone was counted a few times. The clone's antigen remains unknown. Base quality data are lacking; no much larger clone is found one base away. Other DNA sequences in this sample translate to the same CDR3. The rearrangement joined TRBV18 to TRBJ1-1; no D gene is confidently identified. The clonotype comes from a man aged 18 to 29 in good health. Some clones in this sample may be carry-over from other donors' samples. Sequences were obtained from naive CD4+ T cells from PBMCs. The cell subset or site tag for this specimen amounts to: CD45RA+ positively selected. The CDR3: CASSPPSVNTEAFF. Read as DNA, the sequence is TGTGCCAGCTCACCACCGAGTGTTAACACTGAAGCTTTCTTT.